Listed below are T cell receptor beta chains from one sample, sequenced in a study of graft-versus-host responses after intestinal transplantation. This table comes from immunoSEQ multiplex PCR, and its TCRdb copy is limited to in-frame clones, with some not included. Counted here are 98,000 or so clones, roughly 86% occurring once; the ten biggest clones make up more than 1.4%. The sequences come from PBMCs, collected 255 days after intestinal transplant. The origin of the receptors is a human patient who received an intestinal transplant, so some T cells may come from the graft donor. CDR3s leave out the opening cysteine and the closing phenylalanine or tryptophan. The order of the fields is V gene, CDR3 protein.

v_call: TRBV4-1
cdr3_aa: ASSHPDSPLNTEAF

v_call: TRBV28
cdr3_aa: ASSFSGEADTQY

v_call: TRBV5-6
cdr3_aa: ASKAVSYNEQF

v_call: TRBV9
cdr3_aa: ASSSWESEQF

v_call: TRBV30
cdr3_aa: AWSVQQGAVTEAF

v_call: TRBV6-1
cdr3_aa: ASSVVQGSNQPQH

v_call: TRBV5-1
cdr3_aa: ASSLFGSPTSGTDTQY

v_call: TRBV7-9
cdr3_aa: ASSAPRGDTDTQY

v_call: TRBV6-1
cdr3_aa: ASRRQLENYGYT

v_call: TRBV2
cdr3_aa: ASSEVAGDKEETQY

v_call: TRBV29-1
cdr3_aa: SVAPSGGHPNEQF

v_call: TRBV6-6
cdr3_aa: ASSQLDGYEQY

v_call: TRBV15
cdr3_aa: ATSRDPGANTEAF